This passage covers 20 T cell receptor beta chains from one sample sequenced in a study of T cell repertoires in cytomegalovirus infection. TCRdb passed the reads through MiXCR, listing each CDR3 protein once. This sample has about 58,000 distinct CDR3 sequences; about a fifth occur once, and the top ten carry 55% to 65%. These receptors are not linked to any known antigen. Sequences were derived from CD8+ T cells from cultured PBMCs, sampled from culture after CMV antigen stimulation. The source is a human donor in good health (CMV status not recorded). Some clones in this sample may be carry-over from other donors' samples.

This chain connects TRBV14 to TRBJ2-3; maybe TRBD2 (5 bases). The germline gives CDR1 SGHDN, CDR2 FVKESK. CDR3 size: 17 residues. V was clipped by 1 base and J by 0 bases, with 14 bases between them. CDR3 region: CASSQGSSGKSTDTQYF. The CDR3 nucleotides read TGTGCCAGCAGCCAAGGTTCCAGCGGAAAAAGCACAGATACGCAGTATTTT. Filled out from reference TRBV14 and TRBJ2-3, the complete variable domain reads EAGVTQFPSHSVIEKGQTVTLRCDPISGHDNLYWYRRVMGKEIKFLLHFVKESKQDESGMPNNRFLAERTGGTYSTLKVQPAELEDSGVYFCASSQGSSGKSTDTQYFGPGTRLTVL.

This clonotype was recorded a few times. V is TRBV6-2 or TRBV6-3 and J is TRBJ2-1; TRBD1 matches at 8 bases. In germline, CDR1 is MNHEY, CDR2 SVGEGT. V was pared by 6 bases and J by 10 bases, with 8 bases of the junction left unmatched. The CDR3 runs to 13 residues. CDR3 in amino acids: CASRMSPGGEQFF. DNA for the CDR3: TGTGCCAGCAGAATGTCTCCAGGGGGCGAGCAGTTCTTC.

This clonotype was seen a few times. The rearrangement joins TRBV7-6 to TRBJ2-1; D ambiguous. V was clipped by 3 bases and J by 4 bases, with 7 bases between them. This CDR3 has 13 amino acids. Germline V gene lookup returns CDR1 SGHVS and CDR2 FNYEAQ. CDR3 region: CASSLAEYNEQFF. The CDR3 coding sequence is TGTGCCAGCAGCTTGGCCGAGTACAATGAGCAGTTCTTC.

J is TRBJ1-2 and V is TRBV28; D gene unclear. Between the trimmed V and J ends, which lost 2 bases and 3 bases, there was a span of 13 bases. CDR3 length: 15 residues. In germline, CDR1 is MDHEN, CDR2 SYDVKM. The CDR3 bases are TGTGCCAGCAGTTTAAACGGAGAGCTCTACTATGGCTACACCTTC. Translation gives CASSLNGELYYGYTF.

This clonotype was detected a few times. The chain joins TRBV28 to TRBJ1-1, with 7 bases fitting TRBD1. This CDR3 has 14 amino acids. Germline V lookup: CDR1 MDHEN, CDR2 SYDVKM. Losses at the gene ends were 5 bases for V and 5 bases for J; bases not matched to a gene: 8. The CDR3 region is CASSTHSTGTEAFF. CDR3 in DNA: TGTGCCAGCAGTACCCACTCGACAGGGACTGAAGCTTTCTTT.

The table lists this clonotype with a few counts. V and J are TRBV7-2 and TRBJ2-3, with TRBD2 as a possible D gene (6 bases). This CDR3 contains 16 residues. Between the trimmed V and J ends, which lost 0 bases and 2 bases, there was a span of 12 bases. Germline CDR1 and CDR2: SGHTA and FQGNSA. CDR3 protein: CASSLATSPPTDTQYF. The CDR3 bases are TGTGCCAGCAGCTTAGCTACTAGCCCTCCCACAGATACGCAGTATTTT.

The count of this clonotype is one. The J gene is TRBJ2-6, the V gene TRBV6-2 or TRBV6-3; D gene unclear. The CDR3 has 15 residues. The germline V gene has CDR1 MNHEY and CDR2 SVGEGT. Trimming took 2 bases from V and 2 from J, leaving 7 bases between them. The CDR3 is CASSYDGTGANVLTF. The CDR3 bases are TGTGCCAGCAGTTACGATGGGACTGGGGCCAACGTCCTGACTTTC.

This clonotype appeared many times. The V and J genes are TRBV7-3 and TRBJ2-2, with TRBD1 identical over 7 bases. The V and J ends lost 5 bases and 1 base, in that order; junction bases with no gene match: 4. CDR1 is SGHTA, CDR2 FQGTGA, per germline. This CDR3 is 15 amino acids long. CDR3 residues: CASSRRTGNTGELFF. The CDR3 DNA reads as TGTGCCAGCAGCCGCAGGACAGGGAACACCGGGGAGCTGTTTTTT.

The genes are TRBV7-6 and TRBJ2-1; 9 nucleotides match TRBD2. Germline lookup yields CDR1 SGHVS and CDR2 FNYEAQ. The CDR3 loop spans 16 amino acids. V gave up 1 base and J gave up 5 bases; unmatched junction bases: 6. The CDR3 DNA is TGTGCCAGCAGCTTAGGTTCTAGCGGGGCGAACAATGAGCAGTTCTTC. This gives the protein CASSLGSSGANNEQFF.

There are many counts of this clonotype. CDR3 sequence: CASSFSGGGNEQFF. DNA for the CDR3: TGTGCCAGCAGCTTCTCGGGAGGTGGCAATGAGCAGTTCTTC. The rearrangement uses TRBV11-2 and TRBJ2-1; 7 bases align to TRBD2. This CDR3 region has 14 residues. Germline values: CDR1 SGHAT, CDR2 FQNNGV. J lost 6 bases, V lost 3 bases, and 5 bases had no gene match. The full variable domain, with the rest looked up from reference TRBV11-2 and TRBJ2-1, is EAGVAQSPRYKIIEKRQSVAFWCNPISGHATLYWYQQILGQGPKLLIQFQNNGVVDDSQLPKDRFSAERLKGVDSTLKIQPAKLEDSAVYLCASSFSGGGNEQFFGPGTRLTVL.

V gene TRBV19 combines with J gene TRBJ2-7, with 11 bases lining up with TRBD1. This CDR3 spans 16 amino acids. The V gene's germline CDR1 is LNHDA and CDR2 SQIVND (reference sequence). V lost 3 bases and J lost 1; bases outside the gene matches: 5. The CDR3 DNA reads TGTGCCAGTAGTATTAGCGGACAGGGGGCTTCCTACGAGCAGTACTTC. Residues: CASSISGQGASYEQYF.

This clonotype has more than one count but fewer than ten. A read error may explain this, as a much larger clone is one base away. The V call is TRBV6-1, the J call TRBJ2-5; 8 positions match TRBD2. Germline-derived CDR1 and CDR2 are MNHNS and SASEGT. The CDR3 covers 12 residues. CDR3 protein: CVGKSGSKTQYF. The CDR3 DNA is TGTGTCGGAAAAAGCGGGAGTAAGACCCAGTACTTC.

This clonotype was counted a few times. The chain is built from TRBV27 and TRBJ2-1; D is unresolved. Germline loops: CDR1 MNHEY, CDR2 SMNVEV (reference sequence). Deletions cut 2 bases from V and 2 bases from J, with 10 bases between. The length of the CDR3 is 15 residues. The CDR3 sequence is CASSLLPLTYNEQFF. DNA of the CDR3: TGTGCCAGCAGTTTACTTCCCCTGACCTACAATGAGCAGTTCTTC.

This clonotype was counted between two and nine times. The CDR3 reads CASSPGLDSSEQYF. Here the CDR3 DNA reads TGTGCCAGCAGCCCTGGACTAGACTCGAGCGAGCAGTACTTC. This chain uses TRBV7-2 with TRBJ2-7, with 7 bases aligning to TRBD2. Germline CDR1 is SGHTA and CDR2 is FQGNSA. This CDR3 has 14 amino acids. Trimming removed 5 bases from V and 6 bases from J; junction bases left unmatched: 10. Full variable domain (rest looked up from reference TRBV7-2 and TRBJ2-7): GAGVSQSPSNKVTEKGKDVELRCDPISGHTALYWYRQSLGQGLEFLIYFQGNSAPDKSGLPSDRFSAERTGGSVSTLTIQRTQQEDSAVYLCASSPGLDSSEQYFGPGTRLTVT.

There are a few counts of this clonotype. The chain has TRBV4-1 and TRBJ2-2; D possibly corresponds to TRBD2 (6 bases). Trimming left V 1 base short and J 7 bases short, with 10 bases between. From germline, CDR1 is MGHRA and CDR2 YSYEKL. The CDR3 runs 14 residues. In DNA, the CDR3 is TGCGCCAGCAGCCAAGCTACAGCGGGCGGGGAGCTGTTTTTT. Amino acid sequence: CASSQATAGGELFF.

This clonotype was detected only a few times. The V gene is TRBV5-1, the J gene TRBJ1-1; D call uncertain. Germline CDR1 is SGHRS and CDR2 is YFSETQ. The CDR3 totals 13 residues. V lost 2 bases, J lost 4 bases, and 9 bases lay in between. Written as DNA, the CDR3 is TGCGCCAGCAGCTTCCGACACTCCACTGAAGCTTTCTTT. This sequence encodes CASSFRHSTEAFF.

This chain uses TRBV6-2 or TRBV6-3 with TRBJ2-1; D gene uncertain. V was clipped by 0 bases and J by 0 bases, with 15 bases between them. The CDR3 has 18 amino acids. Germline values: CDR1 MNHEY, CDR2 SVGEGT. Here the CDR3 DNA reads TGTGCCAGCAGTTACTCCCCGGCAGGTAGGCTCTCCTACAATGAGCAGTTCTTC. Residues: CASSYSPAGRLSYNEQFF.

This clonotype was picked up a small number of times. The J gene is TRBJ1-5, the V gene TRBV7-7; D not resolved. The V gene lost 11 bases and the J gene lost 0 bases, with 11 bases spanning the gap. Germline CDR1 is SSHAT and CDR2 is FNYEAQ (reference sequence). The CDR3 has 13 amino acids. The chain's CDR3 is CARVYYSNQPQHF. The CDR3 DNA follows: TGTGCCCGGGTTTATTATAGCAATCAGCCCCAGCATTTT.

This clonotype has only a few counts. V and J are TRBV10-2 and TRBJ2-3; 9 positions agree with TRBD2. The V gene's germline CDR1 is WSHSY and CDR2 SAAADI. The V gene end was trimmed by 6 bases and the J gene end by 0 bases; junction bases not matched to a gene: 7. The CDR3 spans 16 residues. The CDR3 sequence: CASRAAGGGSTDTQYF. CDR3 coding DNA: TGCGCCAGCAGGGCAGCGGGAGGCGGTAGCACAGATACGCAGTATTTT.

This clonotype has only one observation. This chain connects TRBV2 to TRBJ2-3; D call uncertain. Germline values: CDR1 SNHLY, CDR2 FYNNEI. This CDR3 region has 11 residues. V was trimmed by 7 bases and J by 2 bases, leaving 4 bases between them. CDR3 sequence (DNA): TGTGCCAGCATTTTCACAGATACGCAGTATTTT. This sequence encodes CASIFTDTQYF.